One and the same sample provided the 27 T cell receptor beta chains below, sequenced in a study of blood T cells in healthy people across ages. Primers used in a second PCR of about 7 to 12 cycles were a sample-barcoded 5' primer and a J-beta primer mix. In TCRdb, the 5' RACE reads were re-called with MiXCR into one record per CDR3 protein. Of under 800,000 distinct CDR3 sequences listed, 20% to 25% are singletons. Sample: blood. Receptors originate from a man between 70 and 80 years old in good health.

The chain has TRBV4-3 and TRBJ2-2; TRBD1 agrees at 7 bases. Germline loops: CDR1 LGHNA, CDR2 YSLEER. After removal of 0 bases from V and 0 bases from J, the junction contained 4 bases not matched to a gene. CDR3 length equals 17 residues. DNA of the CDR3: TGCGCCAGCAGCCAAGATTTCAGGGGGACGAACACCGGGGAGCTGTTTTTT. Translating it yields CASSQDFRGTNTGELFF.

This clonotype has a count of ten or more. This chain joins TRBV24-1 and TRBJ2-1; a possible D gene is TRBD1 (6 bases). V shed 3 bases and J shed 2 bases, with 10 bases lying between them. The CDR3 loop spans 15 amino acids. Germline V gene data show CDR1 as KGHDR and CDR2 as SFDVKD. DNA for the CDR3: TGTGCCACCAGTGATGTAGGGGGAGCCTACAATGAGCAGTTCTTC. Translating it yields CATSDVGGAYNEQFF.

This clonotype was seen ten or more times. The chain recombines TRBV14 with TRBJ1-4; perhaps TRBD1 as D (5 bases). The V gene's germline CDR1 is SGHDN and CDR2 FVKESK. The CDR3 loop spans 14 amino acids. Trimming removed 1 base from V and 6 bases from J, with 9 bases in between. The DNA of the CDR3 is TGTGCCAGCAGCCAAGTCGGGGGTTATGAAAAACTGTTTTTT. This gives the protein CASSQVGGYEKLFF.

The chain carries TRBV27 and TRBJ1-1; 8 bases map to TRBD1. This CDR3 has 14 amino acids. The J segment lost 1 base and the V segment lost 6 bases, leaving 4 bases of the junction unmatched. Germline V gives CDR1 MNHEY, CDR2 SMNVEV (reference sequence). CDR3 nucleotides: TGTGCCAGCAGCGACAGGGGTTCGAACACTGAAGCTTTCTTT. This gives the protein CASSDRGSNTEAFF.

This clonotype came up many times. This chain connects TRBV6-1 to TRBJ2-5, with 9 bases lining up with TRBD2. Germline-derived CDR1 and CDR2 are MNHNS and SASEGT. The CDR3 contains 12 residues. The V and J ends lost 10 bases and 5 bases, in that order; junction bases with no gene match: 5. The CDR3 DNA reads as TGTGCCACCTTTAGCGGGGGTGAGACCCAGTACTTC. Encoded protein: CATFSGGETQYF.

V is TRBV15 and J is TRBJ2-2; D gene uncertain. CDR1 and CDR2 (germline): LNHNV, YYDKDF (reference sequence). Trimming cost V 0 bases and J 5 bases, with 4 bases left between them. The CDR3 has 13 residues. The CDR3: CATSRDFTGELFF. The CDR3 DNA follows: TGTGCCACCAGCAGAGATTTTACCGGGGAGCTGTTTTTT.

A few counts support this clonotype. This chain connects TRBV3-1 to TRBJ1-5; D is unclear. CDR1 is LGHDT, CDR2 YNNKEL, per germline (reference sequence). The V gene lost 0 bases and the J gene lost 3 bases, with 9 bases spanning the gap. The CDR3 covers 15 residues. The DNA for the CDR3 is TGTGCCAGCAGCCAAGATTGGGATCCCAATCAGCCCCAGCATTTT. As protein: CASSQDWDPNQPQHF.

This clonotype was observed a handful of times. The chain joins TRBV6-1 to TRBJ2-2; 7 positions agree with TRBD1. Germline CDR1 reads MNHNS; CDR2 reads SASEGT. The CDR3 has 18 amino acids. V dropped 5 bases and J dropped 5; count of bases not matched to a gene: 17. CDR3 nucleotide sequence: TGTGCCAGCAGTCGCGCTATCACGACAGGGAAGAGGACCGGGGAGCTGTTTTTT. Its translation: CASSRAITTGKRTGELFF.

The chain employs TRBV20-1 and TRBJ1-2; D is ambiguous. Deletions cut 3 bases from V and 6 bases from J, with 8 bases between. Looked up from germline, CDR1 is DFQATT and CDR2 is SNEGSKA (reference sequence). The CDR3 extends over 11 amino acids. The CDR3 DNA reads TGCAGTGCTAGTCGCTTGGATGGCTACACCTTC. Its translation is CSASRLDGYTF.

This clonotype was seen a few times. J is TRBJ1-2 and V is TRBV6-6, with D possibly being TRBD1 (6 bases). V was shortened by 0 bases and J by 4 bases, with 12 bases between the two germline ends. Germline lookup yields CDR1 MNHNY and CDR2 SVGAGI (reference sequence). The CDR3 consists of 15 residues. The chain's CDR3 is CASSYSSSRGYGYTF. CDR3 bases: TGTGCCAGCAGTTACTCGAGTAGCAGGGGCTATGGCTACACCTTC.

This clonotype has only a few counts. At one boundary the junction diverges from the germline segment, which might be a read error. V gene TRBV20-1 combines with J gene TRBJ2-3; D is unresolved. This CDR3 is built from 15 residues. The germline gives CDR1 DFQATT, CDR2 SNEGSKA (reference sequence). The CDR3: CSAGDYSSIADTQYF. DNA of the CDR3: TGCAGTGCTGGAGATTATAGCAGTATCGCAGATACGCAGTATTTT.

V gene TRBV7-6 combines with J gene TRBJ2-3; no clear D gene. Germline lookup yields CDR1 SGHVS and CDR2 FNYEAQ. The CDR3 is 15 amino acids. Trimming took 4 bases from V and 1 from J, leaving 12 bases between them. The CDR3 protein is CASSSYSGGTDTQYF. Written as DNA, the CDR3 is TGTGCCAGCAGCTCCTATTCTGGGGGCACAGATACGCAGTATTTT.

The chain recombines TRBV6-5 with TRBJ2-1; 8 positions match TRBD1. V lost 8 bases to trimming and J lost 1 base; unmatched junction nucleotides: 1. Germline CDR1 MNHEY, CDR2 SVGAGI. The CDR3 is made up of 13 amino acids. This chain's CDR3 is CASGDRSYNEQFF. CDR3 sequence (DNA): TGTGCCAGCGGGGACAGGTCCTACAATGAGCAGTTCTTC.

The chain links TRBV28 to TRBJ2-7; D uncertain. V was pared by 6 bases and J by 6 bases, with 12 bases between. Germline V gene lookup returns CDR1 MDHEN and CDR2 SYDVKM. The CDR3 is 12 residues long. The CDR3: CASSLSMLEQYF. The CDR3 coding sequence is TGTGCCAGCAGCCTCTCAATGCTCGAGCAGTACTTC.

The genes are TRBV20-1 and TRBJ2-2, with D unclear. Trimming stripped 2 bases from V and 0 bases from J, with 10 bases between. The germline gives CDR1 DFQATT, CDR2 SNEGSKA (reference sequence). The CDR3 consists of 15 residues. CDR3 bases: TGCAGTGCTAGAATTGCGACAACGAACACCGGGGAGCTGTTTTTT. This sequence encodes CSARIATTNTGELFF.

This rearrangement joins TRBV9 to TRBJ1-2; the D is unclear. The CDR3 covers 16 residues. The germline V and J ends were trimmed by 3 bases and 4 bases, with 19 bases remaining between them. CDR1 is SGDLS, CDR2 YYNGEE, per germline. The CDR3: CASSERLSTRVYGYTF. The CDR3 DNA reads TGTGCCAGCAGCGAGAGGTTGTCCACGAGGGTCTATGGCTACACCTTC.

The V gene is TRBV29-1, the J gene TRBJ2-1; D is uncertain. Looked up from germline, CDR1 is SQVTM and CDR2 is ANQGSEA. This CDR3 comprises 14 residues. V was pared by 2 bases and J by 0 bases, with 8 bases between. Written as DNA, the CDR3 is TGCAGCGTTGAACCCCAGAACTCCTACAATGAGCAGTTCTTC. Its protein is CSVEPQNSYNEQFF.

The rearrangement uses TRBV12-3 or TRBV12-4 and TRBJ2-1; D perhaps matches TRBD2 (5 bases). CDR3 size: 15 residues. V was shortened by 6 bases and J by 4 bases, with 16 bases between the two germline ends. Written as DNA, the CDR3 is TGTGCCAGCAGCTCTACGACCAGCGGTTACAATGAGCAGTTCTTC. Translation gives CASSSTTSGYNEQFF.

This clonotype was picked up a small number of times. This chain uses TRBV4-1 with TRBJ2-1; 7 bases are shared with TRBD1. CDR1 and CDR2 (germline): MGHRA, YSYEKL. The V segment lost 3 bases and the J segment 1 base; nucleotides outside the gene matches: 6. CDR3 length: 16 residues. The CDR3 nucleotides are TGCGCCAGCAGCCAGGATCCGGGACAGTCCTACAATGAGCAGTTCTTC. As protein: CASSQDPGQSYNEQFF.

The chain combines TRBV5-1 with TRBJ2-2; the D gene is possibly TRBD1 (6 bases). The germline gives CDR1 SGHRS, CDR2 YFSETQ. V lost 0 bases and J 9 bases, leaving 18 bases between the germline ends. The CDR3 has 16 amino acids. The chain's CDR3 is CASSLERTGNYRELFF. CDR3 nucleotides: TGCGCCAGCAGCTTGGAGCGCACAGGGAACTACCGGGAGCTGTTTTTT.

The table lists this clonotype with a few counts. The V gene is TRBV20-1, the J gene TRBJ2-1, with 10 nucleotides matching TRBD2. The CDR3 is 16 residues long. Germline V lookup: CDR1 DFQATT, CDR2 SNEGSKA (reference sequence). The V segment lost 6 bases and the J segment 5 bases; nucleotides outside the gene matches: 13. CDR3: CSASQREGLSHNEQFF. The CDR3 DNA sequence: TGCAGTGCCAGCCAGCGGGAGGGCCTGAGCCACAATGAGCAGTTCTTC.

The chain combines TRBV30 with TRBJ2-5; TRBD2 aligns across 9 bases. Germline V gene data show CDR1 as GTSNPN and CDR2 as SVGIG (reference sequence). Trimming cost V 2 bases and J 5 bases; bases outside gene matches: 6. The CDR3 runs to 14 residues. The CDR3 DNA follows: TGTGCCTGGAGTCGGGGACTAGCTGAGGAGACCCAGTACTTC. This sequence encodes CAWSRGLAEETQYF. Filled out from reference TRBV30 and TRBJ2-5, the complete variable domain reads SQTIHQWPATLVQPVGSPLSLECTVEGTSNPNLYWYRQAAGRGLQLLFYSVGIGQISSEVPQNLSASRPQDRQFILSSKKLLLSDSGFYLCAWSRGLAEETQYFGPGTRLLVL.

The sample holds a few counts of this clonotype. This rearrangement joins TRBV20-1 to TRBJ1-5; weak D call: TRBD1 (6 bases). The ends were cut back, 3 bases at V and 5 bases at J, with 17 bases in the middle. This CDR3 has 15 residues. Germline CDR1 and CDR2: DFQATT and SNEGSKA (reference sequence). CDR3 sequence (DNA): TGCAGTGCTAGTCCCCGGACAGCGGTCGATCAGCCCCAGCATTTT. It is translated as CSASPRTAVDQPQHF.

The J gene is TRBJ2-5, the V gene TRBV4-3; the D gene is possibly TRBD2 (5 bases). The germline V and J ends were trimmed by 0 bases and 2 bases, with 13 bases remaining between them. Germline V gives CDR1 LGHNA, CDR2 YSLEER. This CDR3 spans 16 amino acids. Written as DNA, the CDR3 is TGCGCCAGCAGCCAAGACCGGGCGGAGGTTCAAGAGACCCAGTACTTC. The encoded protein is CASSQDRAEVQETQYF.

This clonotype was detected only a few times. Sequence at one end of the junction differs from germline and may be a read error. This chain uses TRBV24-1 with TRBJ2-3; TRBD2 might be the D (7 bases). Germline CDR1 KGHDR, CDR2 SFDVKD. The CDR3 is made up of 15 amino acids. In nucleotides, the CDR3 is TGTGCCACGAGTGGGCGGGGGCCTAGCACAGATACGCAGTATTTT. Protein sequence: CATSGRGPSTDTQYF.

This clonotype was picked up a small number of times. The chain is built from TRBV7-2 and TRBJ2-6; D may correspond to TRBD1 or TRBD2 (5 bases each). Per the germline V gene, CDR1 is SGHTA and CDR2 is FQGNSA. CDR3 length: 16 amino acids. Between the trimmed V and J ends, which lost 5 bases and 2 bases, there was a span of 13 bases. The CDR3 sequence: CASSLEGRAGANVLTF. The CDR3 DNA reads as TGTGCCAGCAGCCTAGAGGGCAGGGCTGGGGCCAACGTCCTGACTTTC.

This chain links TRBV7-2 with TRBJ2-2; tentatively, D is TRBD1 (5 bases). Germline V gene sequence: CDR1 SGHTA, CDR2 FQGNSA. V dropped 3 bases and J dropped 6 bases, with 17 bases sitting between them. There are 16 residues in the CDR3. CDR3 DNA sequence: TGTGCCAGCAGCTTTTTTCGGCAGGGATGGGCCGGGGAGCTGTTTTTT. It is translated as CASSFFRQGWAGELFF.